A selection of T cell receptor beta chains follows, all from one sample in a study of shared clonotypes between healthy human individuals. The data were produced by immunoSEQ multiplex PCR, yet TCRdb's version contains in-frame clones alone and is incomplete. The top ten hold more than 0.12% of the sample, which has about 2.4 million clones, roughly 92% seen once. The material sequenced was naive CD4+ T cells sorted from blood. These receptors all stem from a man aged 18 to 35 in good health. The CDR3 runs from the conserved cysteine through the conserved F or W. Each record gives: CDR3 protein, CDR3 DNA, CDR3 length, D gene, J gene, clone size, V gene. The D gene is left open where the match is weak. Some rows have no size entry. The others give once, few or many, or a class for an expanded clone.

CAISAGTSGRFSSYEQYF TGTGCCATCAGCGCCGGGACTAGCGGGAGGTTTTCGTCCTACGAGCAGTACTTC 18 TRBD2 TRBJ2-7 NA TRBV10-3
CASTGVPNSNQPQHF TGTGCCAGCACGGGGGTCCCGAATAGCAATCAGCCCCAGCATTTT 15 NA TRBJ1-5 NA TRBV6-1
CASSPIGGQSNQPQHF TGTGCCAGCTCACCCATCGGCGGGCAGAGCAATCAGCCCCAGCATTTT 16 NA TRBJ1-5 NA TRBV18
CASSYSYTNTGELFF TGTGCCAGCAGTTACTCTTACACGAACACCGGGGAGCTGTTTTTT 15 NA TRBJ2-2 once TRBV6-5
CASSQGIRGRGNQPQHF TGCGCCAGCAGTCAAGGGATACGGGGTCGGGGGAACCAGCCCCAGCATTTT 17 NA TRBJ1-5 NA TRBV23-1
CASADAQRYEQYF TGTGCCAGCGCTGATGCACAGCGGTACGAGCAGTACTTC 13 NA TRBJ2-7 NA TRBV11-2
CAWSGQSNSPLHF TGTGCCTGGAGCGGACAAAGTAATTCACCCCTCCACTTT 13 NA TRBJ1-6 NA TRBV30
CASSLEDFYEQYF TGTGCCAGCAGCTTAGAAGACTTTTACGAGCAGTACTTC 13 NA TRBJ2-7 once TRBV11-2
CASSLREKNIQYF TGTGCCAGCAGCTTGCGGGAGAAGAACATTCAGTACTTC 13 NA TRBJ2-4 NA TRBV5-6
CASRRPLGAGNTGELFF TGTGCCAGCAGACGCCCCTTGGGGGCAGGGAACACCGGGGAGCTGTTTTTT 17 NA TRBJ2-2 NA TRBV27
CASSYAYNSGANVLTF TGTGCCAGCAGTTACGCATATAACTCTGGGGCCAACGTCCTGACTTTC 16 NA TRBJ2-6 NA TRBV6-6
CASSEGVLYGYTF TGTGCCAGCAGTGAAGGGGTCCTCTATGGCTACACCTTC 13 NA TRBJ1-2 NA TRBV2
CASSVGDNSPLHF TGTGCCAGCAGCGTAGGGGATAATTCACCCCTCCACTTT 13 NA TRBJ1-6 NA TRBV9
CASSSMGGDTQYF TGTGCCAGCAGCTCGATGGGGGGGGATACGCAGTATTTT 13 TRBD2 TRBJ2-3 NA TRBV11-2
CASSIKGDTEAFF TGTGCCAGTAGTATCAAGGGGGACACTGAAGCTTTCTTT 13 NA TRBJ1-1 NA TRBV19
CASSQLAGGYNEQFF TGTGCCAGCAGCCAACTAGCGGGAGGATACAATGAGCAGTTCTTC 15 TRBD2 TRBJ2-1 NA TRBV11-2
CASSQTPNTGELFF TGCGCCAGCAGTCAGACCCCGAACACCGGGGAGCTGTTTTTT 14 NA TRBJ2-2 NA TRBV5-1
CASAPGDGDLNYGYTF TGCGCCAGCGCTCCGGGGGATGGCGATTTAAACTATGGCTACACCTTC 16 NA TRBJ1-2 NA TRBV5-1
CASSPSKPGQSQETQYF TGTGCCAGCAGCCCATCAAAGCCGGGACAGTCGCAAGAGACCCAGTACTTC 17 TRBD1 TRBJ2-5 NA TRBV14
CASSLGRVDYGYTF TGTGCCAGCAGCTTGGGCAGGGTCGACTATGGCTACACCTTC 14 NA TRBJ1-2 NA TRBV5-4
CASSLSGREGGELFF TGTGCCAGCAGCTTAAGCGGGAGGGAAGGCGGGGAGCTGTTTTTT 15 TRBD2 TRBJ2-2 NA TRBV5-4
CASSGAGTGELFF TGTGCCAGCAGTGGGGCAGGGACCGGGGAGCTGTTTTTT 13 NA TRBJ2-2 NA TRBV6-1
CASSLESGGRGNEQFF TGCGCCAGCAGCTTGGAGTCGGGAGGGAGGGGCAATGAGCAGTTCTTC 16 TRBD2 TRBJ2-1 NA TRBV5-1
CASSLNPGGNTGELFF TGCGCCAGCAGCTTAAACCCAGGGGGGAACACCGGGGAGCTGTTTTTT 16 TRBD1 TRBJ2-2 NA TRBV5-1
CASSEGPEQYF TGTGCCAGCAGTGAGGGGCCCGAGCAGTACTTC 11 NA TRBJ2-7 NA TRBV6-1
CASSTGGYQETQYF TGTGCCAGCAGTACCGGGGGTTACCAAGAGACCCAGTACTTC 14 NA TRBJ2-5 once TRBV6-1
CASSLNQGFSETQYF TGCGCCAGCAGCCTGAATCAGGGGTTTTCAGAGACCCAGTACTTC 15 NA TRBJ2-5 NA TRBV5-1
CASSPTSGIVEQYF TGTGCCAGCAGTCCCACTAGCGGGATAGTCGAGCAGTACTTC 14 TRBD2 TRBJ2-7 NA TRBV9
CASSLGTGTGTPWAYGYTF TGCGCCAGCAGCCTCGGAACCGGGACAGGTACCCCCTGGGCCTATGGCTACACCTTC 19 TRBD1 TRBJ1-2 once TRBV4-1
CASSVGIAGGPQFF TGTGCCAGCAGCGTAGGAATAGCGGGGGGGCCCCAGTTCTTC 14 TRBD2 TRBJ2-1 NA TRBV9
CASSPSAGDVETQYF TGTGCCAGCAGCCCCTCAGCGGGGGATGTAGAGACCCAGTACTTC 15 TRBD2 TRBJ2-5 NA TRBV7-3
CASSPLLGYEQFF TGTGCCAGCTCGCCCCTTCTAGGCTATGAGCAGTTCTTC 13 NA TRBJ2-1 NA TRBV18
CASSDVRIGAYEQYF TGTGCCAGCAGTGACGTCCGAATAGGAGCATACGAGCAGTACTTC 15 NA TRBJ2-7 once TRBV6-1
CASSVGGTGELFF TGTGCCAGCAGCGTAGGAGGCACCGGGGAGCTGTTTTTT 13 NA TRBJ2-2 few TRBV9
CASTAFSEQYF TGTGCCAGCACCGCCTTTTCCGAGCAGTACTTC 11 NA TRBJ2-7 NA TRBV11-2
CASIRLPKGANLQETQYF TGCGCCAGCATTAGGCTACCCAAGGGGGCAAACCTTCAAGAGACCCAGTACTTC 18 TRBD1 TRBJ2-5 NA TRBV5-1
CASSQEPPTSGRSVGSYNEQFF TGCGCCAGCAGCCAAGAGCCCCCCACTAGCGGGAGATCGGTAGGCTCCTACAATGAGCAGTTCTTC 22 TRBD2 TRBJ2-1 NA TRBV4-3
CASSYPGQGTSYGYTF TGTGCCAGCAGTTACCCGGGACAGGGGACGAGCTATGGCTACACCTTC 16 TRBD1 TRBJ1-2 NA TRBV6-6
CASSLGIRLAGQETQYF TGTGCCAGCAGCTTAGGAATTAGACTAGCGGGTCAAGAGACCCAGTACTTC 17 TRBD2 TRBJ2-5 NA TRBV7-2
CASSHRGSGYGSPLHF TGTGCCAGCAGCCACAGGGGTTCGGGGTATGGTTCACCCCTCCACTTT 16 NA TRBJ1-6 once TRBV14